The rows below give T cell receptor beta chains drawn from one sample of a study of T cells after yellow fever vaccination. TCRdb processed the 5' RACE reads anew with MiXCR; each CDR3 protein has one entry. The sample shows 300,000 or so distinct CDR3 sequences, 8% to 9.5% of them seen only once. Sequencing used PBMCs, obtained roughly 45 days after the first yellow fever vaccination. The source is a man in his late teens or twenties who received the YFV17D yellow fever vaccine. Each CDR3 is given with its conserved first and last residue. The order of the fields is clone size, J gene, V gene, D gene, CDR3 DNA, CDR3 protein. The D gene is left open where the match is weak. A clone size is listed for some rows: how often the clone was seen (once, few, many), or a class if it is expanded.

many | TRBJ2-5 | TRBV18 | TRBD1 | TGTGCCAGCTCACCTGGACAGGGAGAGACCCAGTACTTC | CASSPGQGETQYF
NA | TRBJ1-1 | TRBV12-3/TRBV12-4 | NA | TGTGCCAGCAATACACAGGGATACACTGAAGCTTTCTTT | CASNTQGYTEAFF
NA | TRBJ2-2 | TRBV5-1 | TRBD1 | TGCGCCAGCAGCCAGGGGACAGAGAACACCGGGGAGCTGTTTTTT | CASSQGTENTGELFF
many | TRBJ2-3 | TRBV29-1 | NA | TGCAGCGTTCGAGGGGCGGGGAGCATAGATACGCAGTATTTT | CSVRGAGSIDTQYF
NA | TRBJ2-7 | TRBV7-9 | NA | TGTGCCAGCAGCTGGGACACCCACTACGAGCAGTACTTC | CASSWDTHYEQYF
few | TRBJ2-1 | TRBV7-2 | TRBD1 | TGTGCCAGCAGTCCACAGGGGCGCCTCTCCTACAATGAGCAGTTCTTC | CASSPQGRLSYNEQFF
NA | TRBJ2-2 | TRBV5-1 | NA | TGCGCCAGCAGCTTGGAGGGTCACGGGGAGCTGTTTTTT | CASSLEGHGELFF
few | TRBJ2-5 | TRBV2 | NA | TGTGCCAGCATAGACAGCAATCAAGAGACCCAGTACTTC | CASIDSNQETQYF
few | TRBJ1-3 | TRBV15 | TRBD1 | TGTGCCACCAGCAGAGCCGGACAGGGTGTCTCTGGAAACACCATATATTTT | CATSRAGQGVSGNTIYF
NA | TRBJ2-5 | TRBV5-1 | TRBD2 | TGCGCCAGCAGCACCGCCCGACTAGCGGGAGGTGGGACCCAGTACTTC | CASSTARLAGGGTQYF
few | TRBJ2-7 | TRBV4-3 | TRBD1 | TGCGCCAGCAGCCAAGACGGCCCCCCGGGACAGGGAGCCTACGAGCAGTACTTC | CASSQDGPPGQGAYEQYF
few | TRBJ1-1 | TRBV5-6 | NA | TGTGCCAGCAGCTCCTTCGACCGAATCGTCAAAGCTTTCTTT | CASSSFDRIVKAFF
NA | TRBJ2-3 | TRBV4-3 | TRBD2 | TGCGCCAGCAGCCAAGTGGCTAGCGGGGGGAGCACAGATACGCAGTATTTT | CASSQVASGGSTDTQYF
few | TRBJ2-1 | TRBV27 | TRBD2 | TGTGCCGTCTGCGGAGCGGGGGGGCCCAGCGAGCAGTTCTTC | CAVCGAGGPSEQFF
few | TRBJ1-5 | TRBV19 | TRBD1 | TGTGCCAGTAGCACCCAATGGGGGACAGTTAATCAGCCCCAGCATTTT | CASSTQWGTVNQPQHF
few | TRBJ2-3 | TRBV6-4 | NA | TGTGCCAGCAGTGACGTGCCTAGTGGGGGAGATACGCAGTATTTT | CASSDVPSGGDTQYF
many | TRBJ2-4 | TRBV10-1 | NA | TGCGCCAGCAGTGACAGGGGATCCAAAAACATTCAGTACTTC | CASSDRGSKNIQYF
many | TRBJ2-7 | TRBV7-9 | NA | TGTGCCAGCAGCTTAGGGGACGAGCAGTACTTC | CASSLGDEQYF
few | TRBJ2-7 | TRBV4-3 | NA | TGCGCCAGCAGCCAAGCGCGGGGTTTTCCCTACGAGCAGTACTTC | CASSQARGFPYEQYF
NA | TRBJ2-1 | TRBV11-2 | TRBD2 | TGTGCCAGCAGCCTATGGACTAGCGGGGGGGCCATCAGTGAGCAGTTCTTC | CASSLWTSGGAISEQFF